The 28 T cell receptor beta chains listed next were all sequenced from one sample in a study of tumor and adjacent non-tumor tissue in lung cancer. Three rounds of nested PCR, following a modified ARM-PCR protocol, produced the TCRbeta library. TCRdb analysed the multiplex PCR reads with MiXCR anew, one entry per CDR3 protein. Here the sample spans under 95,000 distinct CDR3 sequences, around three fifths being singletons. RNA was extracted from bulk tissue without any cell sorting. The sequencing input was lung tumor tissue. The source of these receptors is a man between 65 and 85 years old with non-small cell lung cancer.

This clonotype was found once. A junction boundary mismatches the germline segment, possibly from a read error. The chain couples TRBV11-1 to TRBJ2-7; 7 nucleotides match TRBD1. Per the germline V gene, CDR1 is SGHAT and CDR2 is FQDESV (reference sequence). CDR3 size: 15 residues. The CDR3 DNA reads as TGTACCAGCAGCTTCGGGACAGTGAGTACCTACGAGCAGTACTTC. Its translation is CTSSFGTVSTYEQYF. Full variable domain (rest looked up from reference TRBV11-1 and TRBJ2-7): EAEVAQSPRYKITEKSQAVAFWCDPISGHATLYWYRQILGQGPELLVQFQDESVVDDSQLPKDRFSAERLKGVDSTLKIQPAELGDSAMYLCTSSFGTVSTYEQYFGPGTRLTVT.

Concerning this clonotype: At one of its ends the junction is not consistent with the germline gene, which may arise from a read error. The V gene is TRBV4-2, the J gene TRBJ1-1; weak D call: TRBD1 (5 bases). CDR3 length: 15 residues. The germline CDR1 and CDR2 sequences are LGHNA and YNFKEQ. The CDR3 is CVSSLHTQDNTEAFF. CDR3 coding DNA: TGTGTCAGCAGCCTTCATACACAGGATAACACTGAAGCTTTCTTT.

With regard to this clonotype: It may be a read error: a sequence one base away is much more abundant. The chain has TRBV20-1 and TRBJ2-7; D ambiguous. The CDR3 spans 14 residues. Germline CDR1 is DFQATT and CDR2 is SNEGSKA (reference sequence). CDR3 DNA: TGCGGTGCTAGAGGTTTGGAGTTCTCCTACGAGCAGTACTTC. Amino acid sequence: CGARGLEFSYEQYF.

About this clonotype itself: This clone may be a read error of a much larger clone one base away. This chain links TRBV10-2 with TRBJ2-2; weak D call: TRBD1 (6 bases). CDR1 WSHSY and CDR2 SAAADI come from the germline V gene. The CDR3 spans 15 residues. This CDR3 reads CTSSVQGSNTGELFF. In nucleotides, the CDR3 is TGCACCAGCAGTGTCCAGGGGAGCAACACCGGGGAGCTGTTTTTT.

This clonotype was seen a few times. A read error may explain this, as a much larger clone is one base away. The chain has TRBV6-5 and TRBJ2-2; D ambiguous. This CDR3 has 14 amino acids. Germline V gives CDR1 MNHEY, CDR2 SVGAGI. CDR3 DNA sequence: TGTGTCAGCAGTTACTTCTTGTTAACCGGGGAGCTGTTTTTT. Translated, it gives CVSSYFLLTGELFF.

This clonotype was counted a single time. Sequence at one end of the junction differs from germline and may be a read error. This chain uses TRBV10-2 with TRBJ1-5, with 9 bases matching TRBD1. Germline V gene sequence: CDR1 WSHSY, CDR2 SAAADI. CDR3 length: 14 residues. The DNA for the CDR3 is TGCGCCAGCATGGGGACAGGGATCAACCAGCCCCGGCATTTT. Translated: CASMGTGINQPRHF.

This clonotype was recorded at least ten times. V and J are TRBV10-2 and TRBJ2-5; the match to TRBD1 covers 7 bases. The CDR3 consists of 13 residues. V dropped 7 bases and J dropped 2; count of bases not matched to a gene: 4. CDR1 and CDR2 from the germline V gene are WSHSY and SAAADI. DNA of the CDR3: TGCGCCAGCACCCGGGACAGACAAGAGACCCAGTACTTC. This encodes CASTRDRQETQYF.

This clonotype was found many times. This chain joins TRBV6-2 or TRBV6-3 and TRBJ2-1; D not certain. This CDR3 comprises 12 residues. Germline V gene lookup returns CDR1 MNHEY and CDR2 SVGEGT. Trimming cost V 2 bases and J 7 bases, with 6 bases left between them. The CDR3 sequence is CASSYAVNEQFF. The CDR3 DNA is TGTGCCAGCAGTTACGCCGTGAATGAGCAGTTCTTC.

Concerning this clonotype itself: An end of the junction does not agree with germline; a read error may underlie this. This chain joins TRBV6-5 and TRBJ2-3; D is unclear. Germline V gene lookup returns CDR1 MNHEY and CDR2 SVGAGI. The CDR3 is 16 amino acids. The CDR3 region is CANSYSGDPLTDTEYF. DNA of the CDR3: TGTGCCAACAGTTACTCCGGAGACCCACTCACAGATACGGAGTATTTT.

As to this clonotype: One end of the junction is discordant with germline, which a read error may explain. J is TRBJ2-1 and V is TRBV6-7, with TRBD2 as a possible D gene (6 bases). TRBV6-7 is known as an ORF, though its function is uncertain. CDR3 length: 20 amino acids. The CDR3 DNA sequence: TGTGCCAGTAGTTACTCAGACGCGCGAACGGGCCTAGCGTCGGTGTCTGAGCAGTTCTTC. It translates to CASSYSDARTGLASVSEQFF.

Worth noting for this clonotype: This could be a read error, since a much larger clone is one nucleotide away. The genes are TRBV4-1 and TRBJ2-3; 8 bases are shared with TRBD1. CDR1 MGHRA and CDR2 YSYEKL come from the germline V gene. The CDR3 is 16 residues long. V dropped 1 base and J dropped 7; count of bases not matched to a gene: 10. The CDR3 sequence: CASSQGRTGSLNTQYF. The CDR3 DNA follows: TGCGCCAGCAGCCAAGGTCGGACAGGGAGCTTAAATACGCAGTATTTT.

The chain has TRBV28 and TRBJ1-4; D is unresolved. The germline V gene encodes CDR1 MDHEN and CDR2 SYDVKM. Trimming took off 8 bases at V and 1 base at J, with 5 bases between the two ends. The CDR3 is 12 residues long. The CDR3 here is CASCLTNEKLFF. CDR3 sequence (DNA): TGTGCCAGCTGTCTAACTAATGAAAAACTGTTTTTT.

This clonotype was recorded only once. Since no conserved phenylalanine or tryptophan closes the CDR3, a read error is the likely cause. CDR3 nucleotide sequence: TGTGCCAGGAGGGTGGGCCAAGAGACCCAGTACCTC. Its translation: CARRVGQETQYL. The genes are TRBV6-6 and TRBJ2-5, with D possibly TRBD2 on 5 matching bases. This CDR3 region has 12 residues. Trimming removed 9 bases from V and 1 base from J, with 9 bases in between. Germline values: CDR1 MNHNY, CDR2 SVGAGI (reference sequence).

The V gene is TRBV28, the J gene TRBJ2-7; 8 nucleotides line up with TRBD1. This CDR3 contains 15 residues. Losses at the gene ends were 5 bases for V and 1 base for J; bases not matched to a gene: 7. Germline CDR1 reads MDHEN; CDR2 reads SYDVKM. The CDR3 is CASSIRGRGSYEQYF. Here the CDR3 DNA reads TGTGCCAGCAGTATCAGGGGGCGCGGATCCTACGAGCAGTACTTC.

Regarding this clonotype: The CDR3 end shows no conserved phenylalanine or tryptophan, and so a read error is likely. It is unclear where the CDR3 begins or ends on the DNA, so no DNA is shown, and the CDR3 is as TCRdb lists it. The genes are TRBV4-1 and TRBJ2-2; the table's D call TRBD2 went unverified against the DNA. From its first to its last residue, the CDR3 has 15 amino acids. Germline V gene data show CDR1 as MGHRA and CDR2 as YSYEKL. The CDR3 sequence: CASSQEGLAVGELLL.

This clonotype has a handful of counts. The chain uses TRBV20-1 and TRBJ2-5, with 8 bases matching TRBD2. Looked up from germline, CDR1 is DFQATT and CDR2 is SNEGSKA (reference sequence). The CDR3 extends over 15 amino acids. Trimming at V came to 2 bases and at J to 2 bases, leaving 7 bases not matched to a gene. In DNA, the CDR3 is TGCAGTGCTAGAATTCTAGCGGGCAAACAAGAGACCCAGTACTTC. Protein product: CSARILAGKQETQYF.

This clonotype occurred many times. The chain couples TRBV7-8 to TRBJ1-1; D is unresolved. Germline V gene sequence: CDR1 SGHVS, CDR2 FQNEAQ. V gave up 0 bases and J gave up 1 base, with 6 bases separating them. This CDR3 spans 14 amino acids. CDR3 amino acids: CASSLAYPNTEAFF. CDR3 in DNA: TGTGCCAGCAGCTTAGCGTACCCGAACACTGAAGCTTTCTTT.

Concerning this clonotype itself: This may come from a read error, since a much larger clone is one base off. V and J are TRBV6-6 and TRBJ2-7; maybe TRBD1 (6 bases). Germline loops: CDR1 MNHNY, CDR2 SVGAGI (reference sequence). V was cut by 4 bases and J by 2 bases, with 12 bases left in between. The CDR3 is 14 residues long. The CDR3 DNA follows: TGTGCCAGCAGTTCAATCGGACAGACCTACGAGCAGTACTTC. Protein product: CASSSIGQTYEQYF.

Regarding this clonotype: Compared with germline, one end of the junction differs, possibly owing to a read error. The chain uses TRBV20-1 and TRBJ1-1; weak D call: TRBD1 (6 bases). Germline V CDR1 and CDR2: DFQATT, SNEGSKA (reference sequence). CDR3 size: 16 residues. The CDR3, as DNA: TGCAGGGCATCTGAATCAGGGGTAGACATGAACAATGAAGCTTTCTTT. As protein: CRASESGVDMNNEAFF.

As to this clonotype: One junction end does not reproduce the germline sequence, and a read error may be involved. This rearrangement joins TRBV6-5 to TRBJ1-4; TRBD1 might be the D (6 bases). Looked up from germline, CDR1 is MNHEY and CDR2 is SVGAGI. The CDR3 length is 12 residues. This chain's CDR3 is CTSSRDRRKLFF. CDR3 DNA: TGTACCAGCAGTCGCGACAGGCGAAAACTATTTTTT.

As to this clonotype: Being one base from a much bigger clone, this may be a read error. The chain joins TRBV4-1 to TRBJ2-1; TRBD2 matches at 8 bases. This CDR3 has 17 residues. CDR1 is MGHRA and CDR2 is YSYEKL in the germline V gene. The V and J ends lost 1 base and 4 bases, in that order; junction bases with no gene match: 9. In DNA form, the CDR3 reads TGCGCCAGCAGCCAAGTTTGGGTAGCGGGGTGGTACAATGAGCAGTTCTTC. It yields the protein CASSQVWVAGWYNEQFF.

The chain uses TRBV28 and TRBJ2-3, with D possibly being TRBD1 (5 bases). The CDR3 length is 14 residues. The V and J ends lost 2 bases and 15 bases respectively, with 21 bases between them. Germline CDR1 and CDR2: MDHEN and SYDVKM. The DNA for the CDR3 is TGTGCCAGCAGTTTAATGAGAGAGACAGATACGCGCTATTTT. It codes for CASSLMRETDTRYF.

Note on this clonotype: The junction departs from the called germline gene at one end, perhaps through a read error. CDR3 bases: TGTGCCAGCAGTGACTGGGTCACCAACACTGAGGCTTTCTTT. This codes for CASSDWVTNTEAFF. J is TRBJ1-1 and V is TRBV6-1; D gene uncertain. This CDR3 is built from 14 residues. The germline V gene has CDR1 MNHNS and CDR2 SASEGT.

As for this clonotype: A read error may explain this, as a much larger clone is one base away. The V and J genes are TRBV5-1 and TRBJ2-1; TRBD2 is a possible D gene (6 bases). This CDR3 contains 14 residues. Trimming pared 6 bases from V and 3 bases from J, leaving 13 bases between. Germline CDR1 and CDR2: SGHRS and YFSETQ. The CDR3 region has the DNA TGCGCCAGCACCAATGGGGGGTACTACAATGAGCAGTTCTTC. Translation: CASTNGGYYNEQFF.

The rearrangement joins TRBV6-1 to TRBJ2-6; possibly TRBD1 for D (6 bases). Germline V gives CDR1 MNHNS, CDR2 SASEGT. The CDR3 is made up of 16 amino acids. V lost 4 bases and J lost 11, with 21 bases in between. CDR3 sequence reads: CASSAEDSSGVYVLTF. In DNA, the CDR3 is TGTGCCAGCAGTGCTGAGGACAGCTCTGGGGTCTACGTCCTGACTTTC.

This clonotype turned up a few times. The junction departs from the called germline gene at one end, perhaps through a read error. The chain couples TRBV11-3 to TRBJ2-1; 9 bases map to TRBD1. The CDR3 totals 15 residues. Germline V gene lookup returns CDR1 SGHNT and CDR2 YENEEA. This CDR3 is CVSSPGQGKDNERFF. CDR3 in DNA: TGTGTCAGCAGCCCAGGACAGGGGAAGGACAATGAGCGGTTCTTC.

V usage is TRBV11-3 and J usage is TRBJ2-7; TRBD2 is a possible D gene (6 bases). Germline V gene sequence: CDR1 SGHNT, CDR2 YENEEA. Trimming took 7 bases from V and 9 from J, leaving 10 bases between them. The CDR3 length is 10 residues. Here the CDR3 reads CASMLGGQYF. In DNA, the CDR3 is TGTGCCAGCATGTTGGGGGGGCAGTACTTC.

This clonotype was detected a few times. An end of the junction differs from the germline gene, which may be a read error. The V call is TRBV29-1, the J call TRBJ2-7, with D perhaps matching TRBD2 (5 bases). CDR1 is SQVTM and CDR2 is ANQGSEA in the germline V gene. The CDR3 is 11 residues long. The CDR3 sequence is CSVGRFGEQCF. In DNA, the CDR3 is TGCAGCGTTGGCAGGTTTGGGGAGCAGTGCTTC.